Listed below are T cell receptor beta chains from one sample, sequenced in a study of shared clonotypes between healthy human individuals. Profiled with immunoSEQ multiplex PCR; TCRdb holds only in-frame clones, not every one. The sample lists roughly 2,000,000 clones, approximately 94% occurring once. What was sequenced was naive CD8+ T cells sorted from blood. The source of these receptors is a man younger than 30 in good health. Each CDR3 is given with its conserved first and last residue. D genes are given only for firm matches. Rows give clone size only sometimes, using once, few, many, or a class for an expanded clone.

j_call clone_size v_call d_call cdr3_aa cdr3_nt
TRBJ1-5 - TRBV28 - CASSFNREALLSNQPQHF TGTGCCAGCAGTTTCAACAGGGAGGCCTTACTTAGCAATCAGCCCCAGCATTTT
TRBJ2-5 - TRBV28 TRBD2 CASAQAGGAGTQYF TGTGCCAGCGCCCAGGCGGGGGGAGCCGGGACCCAGTACTTC
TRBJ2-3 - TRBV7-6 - CASSLPSLSTDTQYF TGTGCCAGCAGCCTACCCTCCCTGAGCACAGATACGCAGTATTTT
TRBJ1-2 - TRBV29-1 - CSVDLYGYTF TGCAGCGTTGACCTCTATGGCTACACCTTC
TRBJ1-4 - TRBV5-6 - CASSLWGAVEKLFF TGTGCCAGCAGCTTGTGGGGGGCAGTTGAAAAACTGTTTTTT
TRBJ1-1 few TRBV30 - CAWSVGHLLEAFF TGTGCCTGGAGTGTGGGACACCTCCTTGAAGCTTTCTTT
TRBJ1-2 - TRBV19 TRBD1 CASTGGGDYGYTF TGTGCCAGTACCGGAGGGGGCGACTATGGCTACACCTTC
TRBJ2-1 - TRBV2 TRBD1 CASSQLTGAVNEQFF TGTGCCAGCAGTCAACTCACAGGGGCGGTCAATGAGCAGTTCTTC
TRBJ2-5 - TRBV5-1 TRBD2 CASSLGLADQETQYF TGCGCCAGCAGCCTAGGACTAGCGGATCAAGAGACCCAGTACTTC
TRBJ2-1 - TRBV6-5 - CASSYSGLNYNEQFF TGTGCCAGCAGTTACTCGGGCCTCAATTACAATGAGCAGTTCTTC
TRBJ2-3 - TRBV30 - CAWSVTGTDTQYF TGTGCCTGGAGTGTAACTGGGACAGATACGCAGTATTTT
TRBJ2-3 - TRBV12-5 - CASGAITISTDTQYF TGTGCTAGTGGTGCGATTACGATTAGCACAGATACGCAGTATTTT
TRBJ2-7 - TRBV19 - CASSDAYEQYF TGTGCCAGTAGTGATGCCTACGAGCAGTACTTC
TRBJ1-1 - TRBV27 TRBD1 CASSLTGAPTEAFF TGTGCCAGCAGTCTTACAGGGGCCCCCACTGAAGCTTTCTTT
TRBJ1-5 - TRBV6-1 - CASSENQGINQPQHF TGTGCCAGCAGTGAAAATCAGGGAATCAATCAGCCCCAGCATTTT